This is a list of T cell receptor beta chains from one sample in a study of cytomegalovirus exposure and HLA in healthy donors. Some clones are missing from TCRdb's copy, which holds only in-frame ones; the method was immunoSEQ multiplex PCR. Here the sample spans approximately 100,000 clones, around 73% being singletons. The material sequenced was PBMCs. Every receptor here comes from a woman between 35 and 50 years old in good health and CMV-seropositive. CDR3s include the opening cysteine and the closing phenylalanine or tryptophan. Fields, in order: D gene, clone size, J gene, V gene, CDR3 DNA, CDR3 protein. D genes are given only for firm matches. Expanded clones get a size class; other rows say once, few or many, or leave the size out.

D: TRBD1
size: NA
J: TRBJ2-7
V: TRBV10-3
DNA: TGTGCCATCAGTGAGTCGACGTGGACAGGGTTATACGAGCAGTACTTC
CDR3: CAISESTWTGLYEQYF

D: NA
size: NA
J: TRBJ1-1
V: TRBV18
DNA: TGTGCCAGCTCATACACTACAGGGACCACTGAAGCTTTCTTT
CDR3: CASSYTTGTTEAFF

D: TRBD2
size: NA
J: TRBJ2-7
V: TRBV25-1
DNA: TGTGCCAGCAGTGAATCCCTAGCGGGAGTGTACGAGCAGTACTTC
CDR3: CASSESLAGVYEQYF

D: TRBD1
size: NA
J: TRBJ2-7
V: TRBV5-1
DNA: TGCGCCAGCAGCTCGGGACAGGGATTACAGGAGCAGTACTTC
CDR3: CASSSGQGLQEQYF

D: TRBD1
size: NA
J: TRBJ1-5
V: TRBV18
DNA: TGTGCCAGCTCAATAGGACAGGGCCTCAATCAGCCCCAGCATTTT
CDR3: CASSIGQGLNQPQHF

D: NA
size: few
J: TRBJ2-1
V: TRBV7-3
DNA: TGTGCCAGCAGCTTAACGGGGCAGGGGAGAGGCTCCTACAATGAGCAGTTCTTC
CDR3: CASSLTGQGRGSYNEQFF

D: TRBD1
size: NA
J: TRBJ2-3
V: TRBV27
DNA: TGTGCCAGCAGCCCACAGGGGAGCACAGATACGCAGTATTTT
CDR3: CASSPQGSTDTQYF

D: TRBD1
size: NA
J: TRBJ1-2
V: TRBV5-1
DNA: TGCGCCAGCAGCTTGGGCGGGACAGGGGTCTTCTATGGCTACACCTTC
CDR3: CASSLGGTGVFYGYTF

D: TRBD2
size: NA
J: TRBJ2-7
V: TRBV7-9
DNA: TGTGCCAGCAGCTCTGCCTGGCTAGCGGGAGAGGTCGGCCAGTACTTC
CDR3: CASSSAWLAGEVGQYF

D: TRBD2
size: NA
J: TRBJ2-7
V: TRBV6-1
DNA: TGTGCCAGCAGTGAGGGGCGGGGGGGCGACGAGCAGTACTTC
CDR3: CASSEGRGGDEQYF

D: TRBD2
size: NA
J: TRBJ2-1
V: TRBV6-1
DNA: TGTGCCAGCAGCAGAAGCGGGGCCAATGAGCAGTTCTTC
CDR3: CASSRSGANEQFF

D: NA
size: few
J: TRBJ1-4
V: TRBV7-9
DNA: TGTGCCAGCAGCTATGCAGGTACAGGCGATGAAAAACTGTTTTTT
CDR3: CASSYAGTGDEKLFF

D: NA
size: NA
J: TRBJ2-2
V: TRBV10-3
DNA: TGTGCCATCAGCCCTTTTGGGCGGGAGAACACCGGGGAGCTGTTTTTT
CDR3: CAISPFGRENTGELFF

D: NA
size: NA
J: TRBJ2-3
V: TRBV4-2
DNA: TGTGCCAGCAGCCCTATGGGACTCGGACTCACAGATACGCAGTATTTT
CDR3: CASSPMGLGLTDTQYF

D: TRBD1
size: NA
J: TRBJ2-1
V: TRBV6-5
DNA: TGTGCCAGCGGCCGGGACAGAGACCTGTTCTTC
CDR3: CASGRDRDLFF

D: NA
size: few
J: TRBJ1-1
V: TRBV2
DNA: TGTGCCAGCAGCTTCGACAGGACAAACAAAGCTTTCTTT
CDR3: CASSFDRTNKAFF

D: TRBD1
size: NA
J: TRBJ1-5
V: TRBV7-2
DNA: TGTGCCAGCAGCTTAGCGAGGGGGCTAAGCAATCAGCCCCAGCATTTT
CDR3: CASSLARGLSNQPQHF

D: NA
size: NA
J: TRBJ2-1
V: TRBV7-6
DNA: TGTGCCAGCAGCTTAGCGCAGAATGAGCAGTTCTTC
CDR3: CASSLAQNEQFF

D: NA
size: few
J: TRBJ1-4
V: TRBV5-6
DNA: TGTGCCAGCAGCGTGACAGGAGTTGCAACTAATGAAAAACTGTTTTTT
CDR3: CASSVTGVATNEKLFF

D: NA
size: NA
J: TRBJ2-2
V: TRBV7-6
DNA: TGTGCCAGCAGCTTAGGCTGGAGGTCCGGGGAGCTGTTTTTT
CDR3: CASSLGWRSGELFF